Listed here are 21 T cell receptor beta chains from one sample, sequenced in a study of blood T cells in healthy people across ages. Sample-barcoded 5' priming and a J-beta primer mix drove a second PCR of 7 to 11 cycles. From the 5' RACE reads, TCRdb called clonotypes with MiXCR, one entry per CDR3 protein. The data hold 600,000 to 900,000 distinct CDR3 sequences, with roughly 24% observed a single time. Separately, the same data were catalogued under a study of T cells of mothers and their children.

Sequenced input: blood. The receptors originated from a boy younger than 18 in good health.

This clonotype has only one observation. The J gene is TRBJ2-5, the V gene TRBV29-1; 8 positions match TRBD2. Trimming cost V 6 bases and J 5 bases; bases outside gene matches: 8. The CDR3 spans 13 residues. The germline V gene encodes CDR1 SQVTM and CDR2 ANQGSEA. CDR3 DNA sequence: TGCAGCGTGAACGGGGGGGCCGGTGAGACCCAGTACTTC. It is translated as CSVNGGAGETQYF. The full variable domain, completed using reference TRBV29-1 and TRBJ2-5, is SAVISQKPSRDICQRGTSLTIQCQVDSQVTMMFWYRQQPGQSLTLIATANQGSEATYESGFVIDKFPISRPNLTFSTLTVSNMSPEDSSIYLCSVNGGAGETQYFGPGTRLLVL.

This chain links TRBV5-1 with TRBJ1-5, with 7 bases aligning to TRBD1. This CDR3 comprises 15 residues. Germline trimming cut 2 bases from V and 1 base from J; bases unmatched to any gene: 3. Germline V gene lookup returns CDR1 SGHRS and CDR2 YFSETQ. This chain's CDR3 is CASSFTGASNQPQHF. CDR3 in DNA: TGCGCCAGCAGCTTTACAGGGGCAAGCAATCAGCCCCAGCATTTT.

This clonotype occurred a few times. The J gene is TRBJ2-3, the V gene TRBV2; weak D call: TRBD1 (5 bases). The germline CDR1 and CDR2 sequences are SNHLY and FYNNEI. V lost 7 bases and J lost 2, with 10 bases in between. The CDR3 loop spans 13 amino acids. Here the CDR3 DNA reads TGTGCCAGCATTAAGGGGCTCACAGATACGCAGTATTTT. It yields the protein CASIKGLTDTQYF.

This clonotype was detected only a few times. The chain employs TRBV4-2 and TRBJ1-4; no clear D gene. CDR1 is LGHNA, CDR2 YNFKEQ, per germline. The V gene lost 0 bases and the J gene lost 8 bases, with 13 bases spanning the gap. There are 15 residues in the CDR3. CDR3 protein: CASSQEEGLWEKLFF. Written as DNA, the CDR3 is TGTGCCAGCAGCCAAGAGGAAGGATTGTGGGAAAAACTGTTTTTT.

As to this clonotype: This may arise from a read error, as a much more abundant clone is one base away. The chain carries TRBV2 and TRBJ2-1, with 10 nucleotides matching TRBD1. V shed 5 bases, J shed 5 bases, and the junction held 6 bases outside the gene matches. The CDR3 totals 15 residues. Per germline, CDR1 SNHLY and CDR2 FYNNEI. The chain's CDR3 is CASSPGQGFHNEQFF. The DNA of the CDR3 is TGTGCCAGCAGTCCGGGACAGGGGTTCCACAATGAGCAGTTCTTC.

This clonotype was detected only a few times. The chain links TRBV5-1 to TRBJ2-1; 13 positions agree with TRBD2. This CDR3 region has 17 residues. Losses at the gene ends were 2 bases for V and 2 bases for J; bases not matched to a gene: 4. Per the germline V gene, CDR1 is SGHRS and CDR2 is YFSETQ. The CDR3 DNA sequence: TGCGCCAGCAGCTTTGTCGGACTAGCGGGAGCCTACAATGAGCAGTTCTTC. Translated: CASSFVGLAGAYNEQFF.

This clonotype turned up a few times. The chain links TRBV5-4 to TRBJ2-4, with TRBD1 identical over 7 bases. Looked up from germline, CDR1 is SGHNT and CDR2 is YYREEE (reference sequence). The CDR3 length is 16 residues. Trimming removed 4 bases from V and 3 bases from J; junction bases left unmatched: 10. The CDR3 coding sequence is TGTGCCAGCAGCGGTATGACCGGGACAGTCAAAAACATTCAGTACTTC. This sequence encodes CASSGMTGTVKNIQYF.

This clonotype showed up just a few times. The V call is TRBV24-1, the J call TRBJ1-2, with D perhaps matching TRBD1 (5 bases). This CDR3 comprises 14 residues. In germline, CDR1 is KGHDR, CDR2 SFDVKD. The ends were cut back, 5 bases at V and 2 bases at J, with 11 bases in the middle. CDR3 DNA sequence: TGTGCCACCAGTGCCCCAGGGCAGAACTATGGCTACACCTTC. Amino acid sequence: CATSAPGQNYGYTF.

This clonotype was found many times. This chain links TRBV4-2 with TRBJ2-1; D possibly corresponds to TRBD2 (5 bases). V shed 3 bases and J shed 5 bases, with 14 bases lying between them. Germline V gene sequence: CDR1 LGHNA, CDR2 YNFKEQ. The CDR3 has 15 amino acids. This chain's CDR3 is CASSHSPADHNEQFF. The CDR3 coding sequence is TGTGCCAGCAGCCATAGCCCAGCGGACCACAATGAGCAGTTCTTC.

The J gene is TRBJ1-1, the V gene TRBV9, with TRBD1 matching over 11 bases. This CDR3 is built from 16 residues. CDR1 is SGDLS, CDR2 YYNGEE, per germline. The junction had 8 bases not matched to a gene; V was cut back by 2 bases and J by 5 bases. CDR3 loop: CASSVGTGGFGTEAFF. The CDR3 bases are TGTGCCAGCAGCGTCGGGACAGGGGGTTTTGGAACTGAAGCTTTCTTT.

The chain has TRBV5-1 and TRBJ1-4; 8 bases are a match to TRBD1. The V gene's germline CDR1 is SGHRS and CDR2 YFSETQ. The V segment lost 4 bases and the J segment 7 bases; nucleotides outside the gene matches: 9. CDR3 length equals 15 residues. The CDR3 bases are TGCGCCAGCAGCCCCGCAGGGGGCTTTTTTGAAAAACTGTTTTTT. Protein: CASSPAGGFFEKLFF.

This clonotype was observed a few times. The chain links TRBV6-5 to TRBJ1-5; the D gene is possibly TRBD1 (6 bases). Germline V gene data show CDR1 as MNHEY and CDR2 as SVGAGI. Trimming removed 6 bases at V and 2 bases at J, with 11 bases between. CDR3 length: 14 residues. Here the CDR3 DNA reads TGTGCCAGCAGACCGGGACACGGCAATCAGCCCCAGCATTTT. It translates to CASRPGHGNQPQHF.

The chain is built from TRBV6-5 and TRBJ2-1; the D gene is possibly TRBD2 (5 bases). The ends were cut back, 5 bases at V and 8 bases at J, with 13 bases in the middle. The germline V gene has CDR1 MNHEY and CDR2 SVGAGI. The CDR3 is 13 amino acids. The CDR3 sequence is CASSAPGIYEQFF. CDR3 bases: TGTGCCAGCAGTGCCCCCGGGATCTATGAGCAGTTCTTC.

V and J are TRBV20-1 and TRBJ2-7; the D gene is possibly TRBD1 (5 bases). The CDR3 contains 15 residues. Looked up from germline, CDR1 is DFQATT and CDR2 is SNEGSKA (reference sequence). Trimming stripped 0 bases from V and 0 bases from J, with 12 bases between. CDR3 nucleotides: TGCAGTGCTAGAGATGTCCCGCAGGGCTCCTACGAGCAGTACTTC. This translates into CSARDVPQGSYEQYF.

This clonotype was recorded at least ten times. This rearrangement joins TRBV7-2 to TRBJ2-5; a weak D match, TRBD1 (6 bases). In germline, CDR1 is SGHTA, CDR2 FQGNSA. CDR3 size: 17 residues. V lost 0 bases and J lost 4, with 18 bases in between. CDR3 DNA sequence: TGTGCCAGCAGCTTAGCCCCTTACTTACAGGGTGGAGAGACCCAGTACTTC. Translating it yields CASSLAPYLQGGETQYF. Drawing the rest from reference TRBV7-2 and TRBJ2-5, the complete variable domain is GAGVSQSPSNKVTEKGKDVELRCDPISGHTALYWYRQSLGQGLEFLIYFQGNSAPDKSGLPSDRFSAERTGGSVSTLTIQRTQQEDSAVYLCASSLAPYLQGGETQYFGPGTRLLVL.

The chain is built from TRBV2 and TRBJ2-5, with D unresolved. CDR1 is SNHLY and CDR2 is FYNNEI in the germline V gene. This CDR3 contains 13 residues. Trimming removed 3 bases at V and 5 bases at J, with 10 bases between. The CDR3 DNA reads as TGTGCCAGCAGTGAGAGGTTTCGCGAGACCCAGTACTTC. It specifies CASSERFRETQYF. The full variable domain, with the rest looked up from reference TRBV2 and TRBJ2-5, is EPEVTQTPSHQVTQMGQEVILRCVPISNHLYFYWYRQILGQKVEFLVSFYNNEISEKSEIFDDQFSVERPDGSNFTLKIRSTKLEDSAMYFCASSERFRETQYFGPGTRLLVL.

This clonotype was observed a handful of times. The DNA of the CDR3 is TGTGCCAGCACAGCGGGACAGATTGCGAAACTGTTTTTT. Protein sequence: CASTAGQIAKLFF. The chain employs TRBV2 and TRBJ1-4; 7 positions agree with TRBD1. CDR1 is SNHLY and CDR2 is FYNNEI in the germline V gene. The CDR3 spans 13 residues. Trimming removed 7 bases from V and 11 bases from J; junction bases left unmatched: 10.

This clonotype was counted at least ten times. This chain joins TRBV12-3 or TRBV12-4 and TRBJ1-1, with 7 bases matching TRBD1. This CDR3 region has 13 residues. The V segment lost 6 bases and the J segment 1 base; nucleotides outside the gene matches: 2. The CDR3 DNA reads as TGTGCCAGCAGACGGACAGGGAACACTGAAGCTTTCTTT. Translating gives CASRRTGNTEAFF.

The chain links TRBV30 to TRBJ2-5, with D possibly matching TRBD1 (5 bases). V was clipped by 0 bases and J by 7 bases, with 15 bases between them. Germline CDR1 reads GTSNPN; CDR2 reads SVGIG (reference sequence). This CDR3 is 14 amino acids long. In nucleotides, the CDR3 is TGTGCCTGGAGTGTACAAGTGGTAAGGGGGACCCAGTACTTC. Amino acid sequence: CAWSVQVVRGTQYF.

This clonotype was counted between two and nine times. V gene TRBV18 combines with J gene TRBJ2-5; either TRBD1 or TRBD2 may supply D (5 bases each). The V end lost 3 bases, the J end lost 4 bases, and 12 bases lay between the germline ends. The CDR3 is made up of 14 amino acids. CDR1 and CDR2 from the germline V gene are KGHSH and LQKENI. As DNA, the CDR3 is TGTGCCAGCTCACCCGGGGACCGGCGAGAGACCCAGTACTTC. This gives the protein CASSPGDRRETQYF.

This clonotype was detected only a few times. The V and J genes are TRBV20-1 and TRBJ1-6; no definite D call. The V gene lost 3 bases and the J gene lost 10 bases, with 16 bases spanning the gap. There are 14 residues in the CDR3. CDR1 and CDR2 (germline): DFQATT, SNEGSKA (reference sequence). DNA of the CDR3: TGCAGTGCTAGCCCCTCAGGAGCCAACTCACCCCTCCACTTT. This encodes CSASPSGANSPLHF.